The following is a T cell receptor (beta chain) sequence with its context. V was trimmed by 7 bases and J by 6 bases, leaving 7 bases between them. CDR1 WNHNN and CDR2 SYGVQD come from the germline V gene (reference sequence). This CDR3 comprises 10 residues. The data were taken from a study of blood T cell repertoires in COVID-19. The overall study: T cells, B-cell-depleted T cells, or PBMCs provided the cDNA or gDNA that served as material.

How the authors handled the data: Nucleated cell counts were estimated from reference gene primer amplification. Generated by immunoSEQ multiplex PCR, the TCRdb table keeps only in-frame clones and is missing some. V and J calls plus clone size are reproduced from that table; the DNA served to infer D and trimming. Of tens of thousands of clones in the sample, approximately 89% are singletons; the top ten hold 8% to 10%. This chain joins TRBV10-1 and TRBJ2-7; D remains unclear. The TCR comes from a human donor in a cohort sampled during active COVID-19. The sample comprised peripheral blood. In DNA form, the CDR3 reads TGCGCCAGCAAACACACCGAGCAGTACTTC. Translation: CASKHTEQYF.